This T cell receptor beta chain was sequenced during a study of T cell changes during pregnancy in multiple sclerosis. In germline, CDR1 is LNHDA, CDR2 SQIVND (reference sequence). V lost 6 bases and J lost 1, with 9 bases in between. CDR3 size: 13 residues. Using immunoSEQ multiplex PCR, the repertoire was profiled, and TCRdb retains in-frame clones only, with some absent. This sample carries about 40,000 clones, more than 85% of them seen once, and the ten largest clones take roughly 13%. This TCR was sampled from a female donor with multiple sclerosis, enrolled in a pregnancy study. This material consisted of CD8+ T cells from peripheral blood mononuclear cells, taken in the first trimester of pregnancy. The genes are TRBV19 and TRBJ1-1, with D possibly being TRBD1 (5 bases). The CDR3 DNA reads TGTGCCAGTAGCCCGGACACGAACACTGAAGCTTTCTTT. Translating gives CASSPDTNTEAFF.